Shown below are 18 T cell receptor beta chains from a single sample sequenced in a study of CD8 T cells in ankylosing spondylitis. TCRdb re-called the 5' RACE reads through MiXCR, storing one row per CDR3 protein. The sample carries 200,000 to 300,000 distinct CDR3 sequences, around 7.8% recorded once. Specimen: blood, either unsorted or a sorted T cell fraction (not recorded which). All receptors derive from a male donor with ankylosing spondylitis or in good health (not recorded which).

There are many counts of this clonotype. V usage is TRBV7-9 and J usage is TRBJ1-2, with D perhaps matching TRBD1 (6 bases). V dropped 4 bases and J dropped 2 bases, with 20 bases sitting between them. The germline V gene encodes CDR1 SEHNR and CDR2 FQNEAQ (reference sequence). The CDR3 has 17 amino acids. The CDR3 sequence: CASSSPGTLGPNYGYTF. The CDR3, as DNA: TGTGCCAGCAGCTCGCCCGGGACATTAGGCCCAAACTATGGCTACACCTTC.

This clonotype was seen only a few times. The chain employs TRBV4-3 and TRBJ2-3; either TRBD1 or TRBD2 may fit D (5 bases each). This CDR3 is built from 18 residues. From germline, CDR1 is LGHNA and CDR2 YSLEER. V was clipped by 7 bases and J by 2 bases, with 25 bases between them. CDR3 DNA: TGCGCCAGCACCGGGCTACCTTTTGGGACCTCTTCCACAGATACGCAGTATTTT. Translating gives CASTGLPFGTSSTDTQYF.

This clonotype was observed at least ten times. The chain has TRBV19 and TRBJ2-1; 8 bases are shared with TRBD1. With V trimmed by 8 bases and J by 4 bases, 10 bases remained unmatched. Germline loops: CDR1 LNHDA, CDR2 SQIVND (reference sequence). This CDR3 has 15 residues. CDR3 region: CASGFGDRYYNEQFF. The CDR3 region has the DNA TGTGCCAGTGGCTTTGGGGACAGGTATTACAATGAGCAGTTCTTC.

This clonotype was counted many times. The J gene is TRBJ1-1, the V gene TRBV12-5; 7 nucleotides agree with TRBD1. Losses at the gene ends were 7 bases for V and 3 bases for J; bases not matched to a gene: 5. In germline, CDR1 is LGHNT, CDR2 FRNRAP. The CDR3 contains 13 residues. CDR3 amino acids: CASALDRDTEAFF. For the CDR3, the DNA is TGTGCTAGTGCCCTCGACAGGGACACTGAAGCTTTCTTT.

In its sample, this clonotype was seen many times. V usage is TRBV7-6 and J usage is TRBJ2-2, with D maybe TRBD1 (6 bases). Germline CDR1 is SGHVS and CDR2 is FNYEAQ. The ends were cut back, 6 bases at V and 4 bases at J, with 15 bases in the middle. The CDR3 contains 15 residues. This CDR3 reads CASSLDPRGTGELFF. DNA of the CDR3: TGTGCCAGCAGTTTGGACCCCAGGGGCACCGGGGAGCTGTTTTTT.

Ten or more counts support this clonotype. The chain has TRBV3-1 and TRBJ2-1; 8 bases are shared with TRBD2. The germline gives CDR1 LGHDT, CDR2 YNNKEL (reference sequence). The CDR3 has 14 residues. V dropped 4 bases and J dropped 6; count of bases not matched to a gene: 5. The chain's CDR3 is CASSRSGSGNEQFF. CDR3 DNA: TGTGCCAGCAGCCGAAGCGGGAGTGGCAATGAGCAGTTCTTC.

This clonotype was seen at least ten times. This chain links TRBV2 with TRBJ2-5, with unresolved D. V was trimmed by 3 bases and J by 6 bases, leaving 5 bases between them. Germline lookup yields CDR1 SNHLY and CDR2 FYNNEI. This CDR3 has 11 amino acids. CDR3 protein: CASSEGKTQYF. Here the CDR3 DNA reads TGTGCCAGCAGTGAGGGGAAGACCCAGTACTTC.

The table lists this clonotype with a few counts. This chain joins TRBV7-9 and TRBJ2-3; 11 positions match TRBD2. V lost 5 bases to trimming and J lost 11 bases; unmatched junction nucleotides: 12. The CDR3 spans 15 residues. From germline, CDR1 is SEHNR and CDR2 FQNEAQ (reference sequence). The CDR3 is CASSPIAGGPTEQYF. CDR3 bases: TGTGCCAGCAGCCCAATAGCGGGAGGGCCGACGGAGCAGTATTTT.

This clonotype was counted ten times or more. V and J are TRBV9 and TRBJ1-1; 7 bases map to TRBD1. Germline loops: CDR1 SGDLS, CDR2 YYNGEE. V lost 3 bases and J lost 4; bases outside the gene matches: 6. The CDR3 length is 14 residues. The CDR3 bases are TGTGCCAGCAGCGAGACAGGGTGGACCACTGAAGCTTTCTTT. Amino acids: CASSETGWTTEAFF.

This clonotype was detected ten times or more. The chain recombines TRBV12-3 or TRBV12-4 with TRBJ1-2; D remains ambiguous. The germline V and J ends were trimmed by 6 bases and 4 bases, with 12 bases remaining between them. CDR3 length: 13 amino acids. The CDR3 reads CASSLTAFYGYTF. CDR3 in DNA: TGTGCCAGCAGCCTCACAGCGTTCTATGGCTACACCTTC.

This clonotype was recorded at least ten times. The chain carries TRBV10-3 and TRBJ1-5, with a weak D call TRBD1 (6 bases). Trimming removed 0 bases from V and 5 bases from J, with 14 bases in between. Germline assignment: CDR1 ENHRY and CDR2 SYGVKD. The CDR3 has 16 amino acids. CDR3 in amino acids: CAISESRRGGDQPQHF. Here the CDR3 DNA reads TGTGCCATCAGTGAGTCGCGCAGGGGTGGTGATCAGCCCCAGCATTTT.

This clonotype showed up many times. This chain uses TRBV7-2 with TRBJ1-6, with TRBD1 matching 7 bases. J lost 17 bases, V lost 5 bases, and 6 bases had no gene match. The CDR3 is 11 amino acids. The germline V gene has CDR1 SGHTA and CDR2 FQGNSA. The CDR3 spells CASSQHRGIHF. DNA for the CDR3: TGTGCCAGCAGCCAACACAGGGGAATCCACTTT.

This clonotype was detected ten times or more. The CDR3 protein is CASSLELAAPGELFF. CDR3 nucleotide sequence: TGTGCCAGCAGCTTAGAACTAGCTGCCCCCGGGGAGCTGTTTTTT. The V call is TRBV7-6, the J call TRBJ2-2, with D possibly being TRBD2 (6 bases). The CDR3 length is 15 residues. The ends were cut back, 1 base at V and 6 bases at J, with 12 bases in the middle. Germline values: CDR1 SGHVS, CDR2 FNYEAQ. Together with reference TRBV7-6 and TRBJ2-2, the CDR3 gives the full variable domain: GAGVSQSPRYKVTKRGQDVALRCDPISGHVSLYWYRQALGQGPEFLTYFNYEAQQDKSGLPNDRFSAERPEGSISTLTIQRTEQRDSAMYRCASSLELAAPGELFFGEGSRLTVL.

The table lists this clonotype with a count of one. Since a much larger clone is just one base distant, this may be a read error. In DNA form, the CDR3 reads TGCGCCAGCAGCTTGGACGGGAGTGCGAACTATGAGCAGTTCTTC. This gives the protein CASSLDGSANYEQFF. The chain links TRBV5-1 to TRBJ2-1; a weak D match, TRBD2 (6 bases). The CDR3 has 15 residues. Germline V gene data show CDR1 as SGHRS and CDR2 as YFSETQ. Trimming removed 0 bases at V and 8 bases at J, with 15 bases between.

The chain recombines TRBV20-1 with TRBJ2-5; 12 bases are a match to TRBD2. The CDR3 covers 17 residues. The V gene end was trimmed by 0 bases and the J gene end by 5 bases; junction bases not matched to a gene: 10. CDR1 DFQATT and CDR2 SNEGSKA come from the germline V gene (reference sequence). Written as DNA, the CDR3 is TGCAGTGCTAGAGATTTCAAGGGACTAGCGGGTGGGGAGACCCAGTACTTC. Its protein product is CSARDFKGLAGGETQYF.

The sample holds many counts of this clonotype. V and J are TRBV7-9 and TRBJ1-1; no definite D call. The CDR3 has 12 residues. Deletions cut 6 bases from V and 1 base from J, with 6 bases between. Germline V gene data show CDR1 as SEHNR and CDR2 as FQNEAQ (reference sequence). The CDR3 sequence is CASSTANTEAFF. The CDR3 coding sequence is TGTGCCAGCAGTACAGCGAACACTGAAGCTTTCTTT.

This clonotype was recorded many times. The J gene is TRBJ2-1, the V gene TRBV6-1; 9 nucleotides agree with TRBD2. Unmatched junction bases numbered 8, after V lost 3 bases and J lost 8 bases. Per germline, CDR1 MNHNS and CDR2 SASEGT. This CDR3 is 15 amino acids long. The CDR3, as DNA: TGTGCCAGCAGTGACAGCGGGAGGAGTGGGGATGAGCAGTTCTTC. Amino acid sequence: CASSDSGRSGDEQFF.

This clonotype was picked up many times. The chain recombines TRBV5-6 with TRBJ2-4; D might be TRBD1 (6 bases). Germline V gives CDR1 SGHDT, CDR2 YYEEEE. This CDR3 is built from 13 residues. Trimming stripped 5 bases from V and 0 bases from J, with 6 bases between. This CDR3 is CASRGQAKNIQYF. DNA of the CDR3: TGTGCCAGCAGGGGACAAGCCAAAAACATTCAGTACTTC.